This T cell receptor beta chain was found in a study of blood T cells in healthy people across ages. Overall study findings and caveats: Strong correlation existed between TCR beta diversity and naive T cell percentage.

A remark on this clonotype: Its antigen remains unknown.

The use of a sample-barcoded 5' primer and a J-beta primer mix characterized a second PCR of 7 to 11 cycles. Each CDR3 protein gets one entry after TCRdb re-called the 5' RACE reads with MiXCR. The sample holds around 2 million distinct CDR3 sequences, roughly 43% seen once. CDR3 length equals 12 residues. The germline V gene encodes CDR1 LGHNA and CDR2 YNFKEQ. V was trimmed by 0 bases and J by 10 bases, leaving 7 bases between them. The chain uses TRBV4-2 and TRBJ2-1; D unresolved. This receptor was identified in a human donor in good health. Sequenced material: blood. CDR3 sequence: CASSQDGPEQFF. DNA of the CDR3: TGTGCCAGCAGCCAAGACGGCCCGGAGCAGTTCTTC.